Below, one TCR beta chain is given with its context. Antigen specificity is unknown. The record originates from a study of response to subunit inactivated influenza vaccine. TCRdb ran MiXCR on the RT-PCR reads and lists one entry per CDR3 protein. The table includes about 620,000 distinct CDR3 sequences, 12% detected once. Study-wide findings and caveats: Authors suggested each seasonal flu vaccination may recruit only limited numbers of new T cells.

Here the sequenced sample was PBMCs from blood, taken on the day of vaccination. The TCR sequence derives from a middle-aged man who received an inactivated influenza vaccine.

CDR3 DNA sequence: TGTGCCAGCAGCCAAGGGACTAGCGACTACAATGAGCAGTTCTTC. Amino acid sequence: CASSQGTSDYNEQFF. The chain uses TRBV4-2 and TRBJ2-1; 9 bases are shared with TRBD2. Germline V lookup: CDR1 LGHNA, CDR2 YNFKEQ. The CDR3 contains 15 residues. J was trimmed by 3 bases and V by 1 base; bases with no gene match: 1.